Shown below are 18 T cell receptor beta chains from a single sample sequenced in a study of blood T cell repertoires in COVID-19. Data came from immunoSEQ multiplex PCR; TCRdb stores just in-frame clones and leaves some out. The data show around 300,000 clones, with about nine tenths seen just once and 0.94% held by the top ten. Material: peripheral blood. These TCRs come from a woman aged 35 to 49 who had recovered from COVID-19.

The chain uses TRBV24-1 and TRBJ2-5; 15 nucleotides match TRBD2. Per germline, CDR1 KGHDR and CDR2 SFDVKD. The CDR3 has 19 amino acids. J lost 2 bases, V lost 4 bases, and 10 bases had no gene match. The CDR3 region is CATSDRGLAGGPGQETQYF. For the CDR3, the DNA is TGTGCCACCAGTGACCGCGGACTAGCGGGAGGGCCAGGGCAAGAGACCCAGTACTTC.

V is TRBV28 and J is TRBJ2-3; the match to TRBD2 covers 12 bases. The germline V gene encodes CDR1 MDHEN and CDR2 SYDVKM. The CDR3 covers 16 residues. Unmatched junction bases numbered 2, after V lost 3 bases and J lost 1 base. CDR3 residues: CASSLGLAGGTDTQYF. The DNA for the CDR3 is TGTGCCAGCAGTTTGGGACTAGCGGGCGGCACAGATACGCAGTATTTT.

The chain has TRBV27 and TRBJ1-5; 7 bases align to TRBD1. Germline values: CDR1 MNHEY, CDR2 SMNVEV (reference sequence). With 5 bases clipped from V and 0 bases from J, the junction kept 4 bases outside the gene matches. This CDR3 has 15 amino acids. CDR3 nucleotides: TGTGCCAGCAGTCCCGGGACAGATAGCAATCAGCCCCAGCATTTT. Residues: CASSPGTDSNQPQHF.

As DNA, the CDR3 is TGTGCCAGCTCACCCCGGGACATCGCGAACACCGGGGAGCTGTTTTTT. It is translated as CASSPRDIANTGELFF. This rearrangement joins TRBV18 to TRBJ2-2; possibly TRBD1 for D (6 bases). CDR1 KGHSH and CDR2 LQKENI come from the germline V gene. This CDR3 contains 16 residues. V was shortened by 3 bases and J by 0 bases, with 11 bases between the two germline ends.

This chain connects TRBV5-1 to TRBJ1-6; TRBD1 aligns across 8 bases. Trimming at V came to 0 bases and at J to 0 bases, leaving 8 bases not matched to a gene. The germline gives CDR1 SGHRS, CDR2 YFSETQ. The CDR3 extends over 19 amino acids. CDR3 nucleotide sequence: TGCGCCAGCAGCTTGGCGTGGACAGGGAAGGGCTCCTATAATTCACCCCTCCACTTT. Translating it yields CASSLAWTGKGSYNSPLHF. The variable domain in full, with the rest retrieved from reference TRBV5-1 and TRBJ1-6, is KAGVTQTPRYLIKTRGQQVTLSCSPISGHRSVSWYQQTPGQGLQFLFEYFSETQRNKGNFPGRFSGRQFSNSRSEMNVSTLELGDSALYLCASSLAWTGKGSYNSPLHFGNGTRLTVT.

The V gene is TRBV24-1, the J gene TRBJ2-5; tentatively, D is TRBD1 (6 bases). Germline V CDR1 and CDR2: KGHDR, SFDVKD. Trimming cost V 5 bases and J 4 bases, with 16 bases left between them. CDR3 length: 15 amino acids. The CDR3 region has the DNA TGTGCCACCAGTGTGAGGGGGAACGGAGGAGAGACCCAGTACTTC. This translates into CATSVRGNGGETQYF.

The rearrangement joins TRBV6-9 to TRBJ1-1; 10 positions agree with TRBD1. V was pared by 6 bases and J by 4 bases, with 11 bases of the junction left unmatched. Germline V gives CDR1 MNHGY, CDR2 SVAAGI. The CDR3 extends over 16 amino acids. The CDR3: CASSKNPGQGRTEAFF. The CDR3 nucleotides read TGTGCCAGCAGCAAAAATCCGGGACAGGGGCGCACTGAAGCTTTCTTT.

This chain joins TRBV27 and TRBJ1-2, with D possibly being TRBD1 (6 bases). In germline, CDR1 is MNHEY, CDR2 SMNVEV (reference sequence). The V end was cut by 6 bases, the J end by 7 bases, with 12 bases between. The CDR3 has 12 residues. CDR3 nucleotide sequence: TGTGCCAGCAGGGGTGCAGGGGTTGGCTACACCTTC. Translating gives CASRGAGVGYTF.

The CDR3 nucleotides are TGTGCCAGCAGTAGGACAGTGAACACTGAAGCTTTCTTT. Amino acids: CASSRTVNTEAFF. The chain uses TRBV5-6 and TRBJ1-1; possible D gene TRBD1, 6 bases. CDR3 length equals 13 residues. The V gene lost 5 bases and the J gene lost 0 bases, with 8 bases spanning the gap. Germline CDR1 and CDR2: SGHDT and YYEEEE. Full variable domain (outside the CDR3, taken from reference TRBV5-6 and TRBJ1-1): DAGVTQSPTHLIKTRGQQVTLRCSPKSGHDTVSWYQQALGQGPQFIFQYYEEEERQRGNFPDRFSGHQFPNYSSELNVNALLLGDSALYLCASSRTVNTEAFFGQGTRLTVV.

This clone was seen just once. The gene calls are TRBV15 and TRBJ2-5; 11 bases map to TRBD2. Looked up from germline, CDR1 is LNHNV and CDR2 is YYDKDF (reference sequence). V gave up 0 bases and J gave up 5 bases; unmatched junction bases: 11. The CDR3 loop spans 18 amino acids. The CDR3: CATSRDIAGGGLVETQYF. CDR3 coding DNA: TGTGCCACCAGCAGAGATATAGCGGGAGGGGGTTTAGTGGAGACCCAGTACTTC.

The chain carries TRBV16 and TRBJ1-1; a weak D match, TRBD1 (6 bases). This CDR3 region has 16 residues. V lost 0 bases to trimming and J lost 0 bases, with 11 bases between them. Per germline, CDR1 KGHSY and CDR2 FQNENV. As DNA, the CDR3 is TGTGCCAGCAGCCAATCGTCGAACAGGGTGAACACTGAAGCTTTCTTT. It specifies CASSQSSNRVNTEAFF. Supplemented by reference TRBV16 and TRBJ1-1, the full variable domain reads GEEVAQTPKHLVRGEGQKAKLYCAPIKGHSYVFWYQQVLKNEFKFLISFQNENVFDETGMPKERFSAKCLPNSPCSLEIQATKLEDSAVYFCASSQSSNRVNTEAFFGQGTRLTVV.

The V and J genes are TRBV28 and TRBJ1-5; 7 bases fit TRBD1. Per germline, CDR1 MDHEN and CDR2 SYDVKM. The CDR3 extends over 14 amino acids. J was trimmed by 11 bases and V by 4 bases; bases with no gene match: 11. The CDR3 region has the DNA TGTGCCAGCAGTTCGGGACAGTTTTCGGTGGCCCAGCATTTT. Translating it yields CASSSGQFSVAQHF.

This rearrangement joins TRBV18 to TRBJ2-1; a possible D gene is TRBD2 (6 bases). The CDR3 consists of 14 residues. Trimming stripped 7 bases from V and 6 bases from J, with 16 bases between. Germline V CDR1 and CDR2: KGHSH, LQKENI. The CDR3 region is CASFPGVAPNEQFF. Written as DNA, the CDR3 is TGTGCCAGCTTTCCGGGAGTCGCCCCCAATGAGCAGTTCTTC.

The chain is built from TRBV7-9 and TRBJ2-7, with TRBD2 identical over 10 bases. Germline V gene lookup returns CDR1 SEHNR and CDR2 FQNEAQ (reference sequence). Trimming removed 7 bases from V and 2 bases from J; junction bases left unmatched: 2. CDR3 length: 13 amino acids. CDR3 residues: CASKLAGTYEQYF. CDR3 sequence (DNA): TGTGCCAGCAAACTAGCGGGAACCTACGAGCAGTACTTC.

CDR3 amino acids: CASSTGAQETQYF. The CDR3 DNA is TGTGCCAGCAGCACAGGGGCCCAAGAGACCCAGTACTTC. The chain recombines TRBV28 with TRBJ2-5; 7 bases are shared with TRBD1. Trimming removed 6 bases from V and 1 base from J; junction bases left unmatched: 2. This CDR3 is built from 13 residues. Germline-derived CDR1 and CDR2 are MDHEN and SYDVKM.

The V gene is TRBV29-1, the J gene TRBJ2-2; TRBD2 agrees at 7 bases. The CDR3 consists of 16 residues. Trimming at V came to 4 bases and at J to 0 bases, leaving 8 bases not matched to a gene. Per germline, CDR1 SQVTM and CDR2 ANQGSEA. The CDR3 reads CSVGKAGSANTGELFF. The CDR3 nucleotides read TGCAGCGTTGGGAAAGCGGGGTCAGCGAACACCGGGGAGCTGTTTTTT.

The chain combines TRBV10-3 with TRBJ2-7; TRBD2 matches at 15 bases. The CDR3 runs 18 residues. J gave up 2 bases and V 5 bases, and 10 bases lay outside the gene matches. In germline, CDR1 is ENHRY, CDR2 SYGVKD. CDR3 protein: CAISLGTSGRTGAYEQYF. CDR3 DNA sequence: TGTGCCATCAGTCTAGGGACTAGCGGGAGGACGGGAGCCTACGAGCAGTACTTC.

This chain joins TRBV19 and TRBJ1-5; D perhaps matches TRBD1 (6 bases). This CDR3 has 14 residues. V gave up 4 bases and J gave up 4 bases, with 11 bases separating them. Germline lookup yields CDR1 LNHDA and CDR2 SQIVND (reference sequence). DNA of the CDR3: TGTGCCAGTAGTACTTACAGGGAAAATCAGCCCCAGCATTTT. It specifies CASSTYRENQPQHF.